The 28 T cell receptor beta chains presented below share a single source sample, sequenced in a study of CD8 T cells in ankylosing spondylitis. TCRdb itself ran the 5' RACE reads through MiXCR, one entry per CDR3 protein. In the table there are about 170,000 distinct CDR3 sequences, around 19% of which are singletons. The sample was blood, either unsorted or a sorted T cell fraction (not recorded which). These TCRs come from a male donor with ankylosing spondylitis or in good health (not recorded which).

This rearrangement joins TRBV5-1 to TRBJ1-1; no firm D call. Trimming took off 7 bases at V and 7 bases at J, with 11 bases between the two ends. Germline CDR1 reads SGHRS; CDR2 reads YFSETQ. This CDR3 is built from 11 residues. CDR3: CASLSGDEAFF. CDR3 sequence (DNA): TGCGCCAGCCTGAGTGGGGATGAAGCTTTCTTT. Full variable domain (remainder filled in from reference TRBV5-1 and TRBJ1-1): KAGVTQTPRYLIKTRGQQVTLSCSPISGHRSVSWYQQTPGQGLQFLFEYFSETQRNKGNFPGRFSGRQFSNSRSEMNVSTLELGDSALYLCASLSGDEAFFGQGTRLTVV.

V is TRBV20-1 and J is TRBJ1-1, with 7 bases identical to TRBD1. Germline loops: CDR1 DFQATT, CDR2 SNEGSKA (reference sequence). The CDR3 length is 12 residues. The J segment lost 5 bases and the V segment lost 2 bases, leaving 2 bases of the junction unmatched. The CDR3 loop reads CSARRGRTEAFF. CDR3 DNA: TGCAGTGCTAGAAGGGGGCGTACTGAAGCTTTCTTT.

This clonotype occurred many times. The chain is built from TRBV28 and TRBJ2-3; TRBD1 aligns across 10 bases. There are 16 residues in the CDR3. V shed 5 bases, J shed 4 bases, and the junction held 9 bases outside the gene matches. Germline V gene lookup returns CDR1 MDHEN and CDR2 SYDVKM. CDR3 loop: CASSGGGQGVSDTQYF. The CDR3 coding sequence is TGTGCCAGCAGTGGAGGAGGACAGGGGGTTTCAGATACGCAGTATTTT.

Here the CDR3 DNA reads TGTGCCACCAGTGACGATGGTTTTCTACCCCAGCATTTT. Protein product: CATSDDGFLPQHF. V and J are TRBV24-1 and TRBJ1-5, with D unclear. The CDR3 is 13 amino acids. Trimming took off 4 bases at V and 10 bases at J, with 13 bases between the two ends. Germline V gene data show CDR1 as KGHDR and CDR2 as SFDVKD.

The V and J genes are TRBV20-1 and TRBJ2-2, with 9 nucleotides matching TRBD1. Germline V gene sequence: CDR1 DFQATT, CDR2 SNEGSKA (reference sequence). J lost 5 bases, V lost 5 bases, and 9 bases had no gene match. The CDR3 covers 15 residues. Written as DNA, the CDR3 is TGCAGTGCTCGGGGGACAGGGAGGGGGACCGGGGAGCTGTTTTTT. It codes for CSARGTGRGTGELFF.

CDR3 loop: CASSWTRGQETQYF. In nucleotides, the CDR3 is TGTGCCAGCAGTTGGACTAGAGGACAAGAGACCCAGTACTTC. V usage is TRBV28 and J usage is TRBJ2-5, with TRBD2 matching 7 bases. The CDR3 covers 14 residues. J lost 2 bases, V lost 4 bases, and 4 bases had no gene match. Germline-derived CDR1 and CDR2 are MDHEN and SYDVKM. The whole variable domain, filled in from reference TRBV28 and TRBJ2-5, reads DVKVTQSSRYLVKRTGEKVFLECVQDMDHENMFWYRQDPGLGLRLIYFSYDVKMKEKGDIPEGYSVSREKKERFSLILESASTNQTSMYLCASSWTRGQETQYFGPGTRLLVL.

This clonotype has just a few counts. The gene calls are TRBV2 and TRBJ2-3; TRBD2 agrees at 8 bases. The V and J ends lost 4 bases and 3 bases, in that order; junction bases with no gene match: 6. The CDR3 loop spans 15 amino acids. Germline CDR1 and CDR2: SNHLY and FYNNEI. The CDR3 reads CASSALAGRTDTQYF. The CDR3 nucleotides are TGTGCCAGCAGTGCGCTAGCGGGTAGAACAGATACGCAGTATTTT.

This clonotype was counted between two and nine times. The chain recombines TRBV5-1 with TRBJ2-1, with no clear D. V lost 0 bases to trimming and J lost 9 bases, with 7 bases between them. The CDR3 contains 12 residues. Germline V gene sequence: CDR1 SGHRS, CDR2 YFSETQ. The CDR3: CASSLVFGEQFF. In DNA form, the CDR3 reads TGCGCCAGCAGCTTGGTTTTCGGTGAGCAGTTCTTC. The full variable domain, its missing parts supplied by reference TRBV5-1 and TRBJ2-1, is KAGVTQTPRYLIKTRGQQVTLSCSPISGHRSVSWYQQTPGQGLQFLFEYFSETQRNKGNFPGRFSGRQFSNSRSEMNVSTLELGDSALYLCASSLVFGEQFFGPGTRLTVL.

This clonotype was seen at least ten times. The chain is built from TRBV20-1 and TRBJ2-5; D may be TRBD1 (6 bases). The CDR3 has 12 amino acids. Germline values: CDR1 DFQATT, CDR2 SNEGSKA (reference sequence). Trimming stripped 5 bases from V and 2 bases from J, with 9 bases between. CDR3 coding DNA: TGCAGTGCTCTGGACAGACAAGAGACCCAGTACTTC. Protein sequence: CSALDRQETQYF.

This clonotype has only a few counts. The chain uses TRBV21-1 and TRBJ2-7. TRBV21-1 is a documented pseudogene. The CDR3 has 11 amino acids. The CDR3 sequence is CASSKNCEQYF. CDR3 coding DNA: TGTGCCAGCAGCAAAAACTGCGAGCAGTACTTC.

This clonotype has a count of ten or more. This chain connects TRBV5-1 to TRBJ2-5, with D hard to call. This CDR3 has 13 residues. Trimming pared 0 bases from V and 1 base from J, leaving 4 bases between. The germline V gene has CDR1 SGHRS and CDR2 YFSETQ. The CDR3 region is CASSLDIQETQYF. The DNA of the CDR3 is TGCGCCAGCAGCTTGGACATCCAAGAGACCCAGTACTTC. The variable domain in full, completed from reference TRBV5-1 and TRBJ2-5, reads KAGVTQTPRYLIKTRGQQVTLSCSPISGHRSVSWYQQTPGQGLQFLFEYFSETQRNKGNFPGRFSGRQFSNSRSEMNVSTLELGDSALYLCASSLDIQETQYFGPGTRLLVL.

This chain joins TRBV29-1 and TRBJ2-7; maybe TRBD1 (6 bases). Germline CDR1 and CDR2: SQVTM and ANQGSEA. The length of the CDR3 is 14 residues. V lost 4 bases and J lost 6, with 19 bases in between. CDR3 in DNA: TGCAGCGTTGTTAGGTCACAGGGTCGTATCGAGCAGTACTTC. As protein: CSVVRSQGRIEQYF.

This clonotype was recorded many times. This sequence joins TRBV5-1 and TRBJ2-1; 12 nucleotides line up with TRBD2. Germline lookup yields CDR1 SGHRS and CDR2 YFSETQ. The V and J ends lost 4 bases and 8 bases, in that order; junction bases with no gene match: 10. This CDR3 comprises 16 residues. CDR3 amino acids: CASSPRLAGEGYEQFF. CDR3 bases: TGCGCCAGCAGCCCCAGACTAGCGGGAGAAGGGTATGAGCAGTTCTTC. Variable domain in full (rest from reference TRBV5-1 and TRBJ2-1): KAGVTQTPRYLIKTRGQQVTLSCSPISGHRSVSWYQQTPGQGLQFLFEYFSETQRNKGNFPGRFSGRQFSNSRSEMNVSTLELGDSALYLCASSPRLAGEGYEQFFGPGTRLTVL.

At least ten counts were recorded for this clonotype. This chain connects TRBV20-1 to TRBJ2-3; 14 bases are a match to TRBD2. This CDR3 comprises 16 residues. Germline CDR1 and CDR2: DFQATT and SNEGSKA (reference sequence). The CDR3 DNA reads TGCCGGATGGGAGCAGGGACTAGCGGGAGTTCGGGTACGCAGTATTTT. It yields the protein CRMGAGTSGSSGTQYF.

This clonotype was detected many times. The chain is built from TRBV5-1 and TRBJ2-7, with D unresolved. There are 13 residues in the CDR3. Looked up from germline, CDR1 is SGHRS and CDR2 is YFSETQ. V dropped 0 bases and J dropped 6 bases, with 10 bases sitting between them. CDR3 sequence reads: CASSLDRFGEQYF. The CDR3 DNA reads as TGCGCCAGCAGCTTGGATCGGTTCGGCGAGCAGTACTTC.

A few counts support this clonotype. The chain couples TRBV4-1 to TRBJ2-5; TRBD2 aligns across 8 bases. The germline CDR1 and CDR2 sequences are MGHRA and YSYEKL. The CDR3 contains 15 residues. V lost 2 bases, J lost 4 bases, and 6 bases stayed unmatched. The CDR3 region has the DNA TGCGCCAGCAGCCAACTCGGGACTAGGACAGAGACCCAGTACTTC. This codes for CASSQLGTRTETQYF.

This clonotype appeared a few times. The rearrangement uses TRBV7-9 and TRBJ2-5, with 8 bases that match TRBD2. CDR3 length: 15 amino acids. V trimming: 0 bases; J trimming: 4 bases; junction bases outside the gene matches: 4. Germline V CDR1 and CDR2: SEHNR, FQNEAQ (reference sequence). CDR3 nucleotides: TGTGCCAGCAGCTTAGCCGGGAGGGCCGGAGAGACCCAGTACTTC. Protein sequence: CASSLAGRAGETQYF.

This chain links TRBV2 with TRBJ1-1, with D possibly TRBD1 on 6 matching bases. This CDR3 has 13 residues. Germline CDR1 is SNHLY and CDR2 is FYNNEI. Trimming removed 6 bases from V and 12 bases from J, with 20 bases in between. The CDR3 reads CASSLEGGRLSFF. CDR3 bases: TGTGCCAGCAGCCTCGAGGGGGGACGGCTATCTTTCTTT. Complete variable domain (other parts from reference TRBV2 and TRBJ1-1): EPEVTQTPSHQVTQMGQEVILRCVPISNHLYFYWYRQILGQKVEFLVSFYNNEISEKSEIFDDQFSVERPDGSNFTLKIRSTKLEDSAMYFCASSLEGGRLSFFGQGTRLTVV.

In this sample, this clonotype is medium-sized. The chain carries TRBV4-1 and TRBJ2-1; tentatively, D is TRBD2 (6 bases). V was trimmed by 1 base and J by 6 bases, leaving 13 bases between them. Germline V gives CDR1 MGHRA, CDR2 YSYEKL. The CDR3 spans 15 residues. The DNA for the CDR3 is TGCGCCAGCAGCCAAGTCACCGGGACTTCCAATGAGCAGTTCTTC. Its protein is CASSQVTGTSNEQFF.

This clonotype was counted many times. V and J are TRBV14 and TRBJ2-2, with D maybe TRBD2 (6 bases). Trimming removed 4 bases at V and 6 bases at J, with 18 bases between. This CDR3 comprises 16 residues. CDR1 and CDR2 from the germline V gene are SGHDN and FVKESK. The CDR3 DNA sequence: TGTGCCAGCAGCCCCCTCGGGCAGTCGGGGGCCGGGGAGCTGTTTTTT. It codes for CASSPLGQSGAGELFF.

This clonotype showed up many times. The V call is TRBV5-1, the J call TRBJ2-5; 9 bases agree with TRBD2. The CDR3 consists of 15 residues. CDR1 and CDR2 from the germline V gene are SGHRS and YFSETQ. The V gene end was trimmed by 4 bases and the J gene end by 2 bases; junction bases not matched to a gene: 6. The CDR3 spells CASSVLAGAQETQYF. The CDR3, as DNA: TGCGCCAGCAGCGTATTAGCGGGAGCACAAGAGACCCAGTACTTC.

CDR3 sequence (DNA): TGTGCCAGCGCGCCCGGGGGCGGTAGCACAGATACGCAGTATTTT. Translated: CASAPGGGSTDTQYF. The chain uses TRBV5-6 and TRBJ2-3; D is possibly TRBD1 or TRBD2 (6 bases each). The CDR3 is made up of 15 amino acids. CDR1 and CDR2 from the germline V gene are SGHDT and YYEEEE. V was trimmed by 7 bases and J by 0 bases, leaving 15 bases between them.

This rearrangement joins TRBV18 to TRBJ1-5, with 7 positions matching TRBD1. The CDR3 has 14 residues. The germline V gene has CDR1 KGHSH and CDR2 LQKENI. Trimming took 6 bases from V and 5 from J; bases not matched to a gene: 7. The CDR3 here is CASSPGQQDQPQHF. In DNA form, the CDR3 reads TGTGCCAGCTCCCCGGGACAGCAAGATCAGCCCCAGCATTTT.

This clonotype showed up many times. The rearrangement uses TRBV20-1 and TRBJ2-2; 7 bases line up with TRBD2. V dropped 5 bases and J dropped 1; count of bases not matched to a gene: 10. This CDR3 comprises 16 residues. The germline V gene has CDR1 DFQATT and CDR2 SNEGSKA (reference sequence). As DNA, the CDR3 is TGCAGTGCTTCAGGGACCGAGCGGGAGAACACCGGGGAGCTGTTTTTT. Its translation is CSASGTERENTGELFF.

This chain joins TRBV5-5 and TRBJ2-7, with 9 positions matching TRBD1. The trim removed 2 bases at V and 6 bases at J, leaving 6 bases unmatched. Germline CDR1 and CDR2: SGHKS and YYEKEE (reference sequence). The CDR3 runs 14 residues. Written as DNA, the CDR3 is TGTGCCAGCAGCTTCGGACAGGGGACTTCCGAGCAGTACTTC. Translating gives CASSFGQGTSEQYF.

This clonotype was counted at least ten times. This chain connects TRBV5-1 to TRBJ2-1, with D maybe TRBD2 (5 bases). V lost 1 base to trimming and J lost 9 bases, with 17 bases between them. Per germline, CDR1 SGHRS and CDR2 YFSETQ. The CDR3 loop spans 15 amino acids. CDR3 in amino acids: CASSLQVSGLGEQFF. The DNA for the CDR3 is TGCGCCAGCAGCTTGCAGGTGAGCGGCCTAGGTGAGCAGTTCTTC.

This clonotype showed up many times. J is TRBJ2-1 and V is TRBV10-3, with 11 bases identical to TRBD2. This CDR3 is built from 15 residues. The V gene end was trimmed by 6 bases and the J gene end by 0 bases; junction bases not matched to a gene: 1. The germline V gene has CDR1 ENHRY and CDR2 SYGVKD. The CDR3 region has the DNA TGTGCCATCAGCACTAGCGGGAGCTCCTACAATGAGCAGTTCTTC. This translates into CAISTSGSSYNEQFF.

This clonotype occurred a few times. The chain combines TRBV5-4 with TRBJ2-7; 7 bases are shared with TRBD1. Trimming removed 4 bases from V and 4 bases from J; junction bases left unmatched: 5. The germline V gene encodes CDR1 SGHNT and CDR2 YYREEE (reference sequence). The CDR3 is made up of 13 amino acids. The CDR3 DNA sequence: TGTGCCAGCAGCATGGAGACAGGGTACGAGCAGTACTTC. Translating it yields CASSMETGYEQYF.